The 29 T cell receptor beta chains given below trace back to one sample, sequenced in a study of neoadjuvant anti-PD-1 for oral cavity cancer. The data were produced by immunoSEQ multiplex PCR, yet TCRdb's version contains in-frame clones alone and is incomplete. The data show fewer than 20,000 clones, 55% to 65% seen once. This specimen consisted of PBMCs, obtained before nivolumab (anti-PD-1) treatment. These receptors all come from a person aged 40-85 years with oral cavity squamous cell carcinoma.

This chain joins TRBV5-1 and TRBJ2-1, with D perhaps TRBD2 (5 bases). Trimming removed 2 bases from V and 8 bases from J, with 17 bases in between. Germline CDR1 reads SGHRS; CDR2 reads YFSETQ. The CDR3 loop spans 15 amino acids. The CDR3 spells CASSFGLALSDEQFF. Written as DNA, the CDR3 is TGCGCCAGCAGCTTCGGGCTAGCCCTTAGCGATGAGCAGTTCTTC. The full variable domain, with the rest looked up from reference TRBV5-1 and TRBJ2-1, is KAGVTQTPRYLIKTRGQQVTLSCSPISGHRSVSWYQQTPGQGLQFLFEYFSETQRNKGNFPGRFSGRQFSNSRSEMNVSTLELGDSALYLCASSFGLALSDEQFFGPGTRLTVL.

The chain has TRBV9 and TRBJ1-3; D may be TRBD1 (6 bases). The CDR3 loop spans 16 amino acids. Germline assignment: CDR1 SGDLS and CDR2 YYNGEE. Trimming pared 5 bases from V and 0 bases from J, leaving 15 bases between. The chain's CDR3 is CASSFLDSPSGNTIYF. CDR3 nucleotides: TGTGCCAGCAGTTTCCTGGACAGTCCCTCTGGAAACACCATATATTTT. Full variable domain (remainder filled in from reference TRBV9 and TRBJ1-3): DSGVTQTPKHLITATGQRVTLRCSPRSGDLSVYWYQQSLDQGLQFLIQYYNGEERAKGNILERFSAQQFPDLHSELNLSSLELGDSALYFCASSFLDSPSGNTIYFGEGSWLTVV.

Details on this clone: The same CDR3 can be traced to other DNA sequences in this sample. The chain uses TRBV7-9 and TRBJ1-4; D ambiguous. CDR1 SEHNR and CDR2 FQNEAQ come from the germline V gene (reference sequence). Between the trimmed V and J ends, which lost 1 base and 8 bases, there was a span of 5 bases. There are 12 residues in the CDR3. The chain's CDR3 is CASSLESEKLFF. DNA for the CDR3: TGTGCCAGCAGCTTAGAATCGGAAAAACTGTTTTTT.

The chain is built from TRBV27 and TRBJ1-5; no definite D call. The CDR3 spans 14 residues. Germline assignment: CDR1 MNHEY and CDR2 SMNVEV (reference sequence). Trimming pared 5 bases from V and 9 bases from J, leaving 17 bases between. The CDR3: CASSRTGIGRPQHF. CDR3 DNA: TGTGCCAGCAGTAGGACTGGGATCGGTCGGCCCCAGCATTTT.

This clone was recorded only once. The chain has TRBV5-1 and TRBJ2-2, with D unclear. Germline V lookup: CDR1 SGHRS, CDR2 YFSETQ. Trimming took off 4 bases at V and 1 base at J, with 14 bases between the two ends. The CDR3 runs 16 residues. The CDR3 nucleotides read TGCGCCAGCAGCCCGCTCGTTTCCCTGAACACCGGGGAGCTGTTTTTT. It yields the protein CASSPLVSLNTGELFF.

V usage is TRBV6-1 and J usage is TRBJ1-5, with D maybe TRBD1 (5 bases). Trimming took 4 bases from V and 7 from J, leaving 14 bases between them. The CDR3 is made up of 14 amino acids. Per germline, CDR1 MNHNS and CDR2 SASEGT. The CDR3 DNA follows: TGTGCCAGCAGTGGGAGGGGAGAAACGCAGCCCCAGCATTTT. The encoded protein is CASSGRGETQPQHF.

This clone was recorded a few times. The chain has TRBV19 and TRBJ1-1; D ambiguous. Germline V CDR1 and CDR2: LNHDA, SQIVND (reference sequence). The CDR3 consists of 13 residues. Trimming shortened V by 7 bases and J by 6 bases, and 15 bases separated the two germline ends. CDR3 region: CASTLGRGAEAFF. As DNA, the CDR3 is TGTGCCAGTACCCTAGGGCGAGGAGCTGAAGCTTTCTTT. The full variable domain, its missing parts supplied by reference TRBV19 and TRBJ1-1, is DGGITQSPKYLFRKEGQNVTLSCEQNLNHDAMYWYRQDPGQGLRLIYYSQIVNDFQKGDIAEGYSVSREKKESFPLTVTSAQKNPTAFYLCASTLGRGAEAFFGQGTRLTVV.

This chain uses TRBV5-1 with TRBJ1-1; D remains ambiguous. Germline V gene lookup returns CDR1 SGHRS and CDR2 YFSETQ. The V and J ends lost 1 base and 3 bases respectively, with 7 bases between them. The CDR3 contains 13 residues. CDR3 DNA: TGCGCCAGCAGCTTGATTCAGGACACTGAAGCTTTCTTT. It codes for CASSLIQDTEAFF.

The chain couples TRBV9 to TRBJ2-3, with 9 bases lining up with TRBD2. This CDR3 comprises 16 residues. V trimming: 4 bases; J trimming: 6 bases; junction bases outside the gene matches: 12. CDR1 is SGDLS, CDR2 YYNGEE, per germline. The CDR3 is CASSSRLAATGDTQYF. For the CDR3, the DNA is TGTGCCAGCAGCTCCCGACTAGCGGCAACGGGTGATACGCAGTATTTT. Full variable domain (rest looked up from reference TRBV9 and TRBJ2-3): DSGVTQTPKHLITATGQRVTLRCSPRSGDLSVYWYQQSLDQGLQFLIQYYNGEERAKGNILERFSAQQFPDLHSELNLSSLELGDSALYFCASSSRLAATGDTQYFGPGTRLTVL.

This clone was counted a single time. This rearrangement joins TRBV11-3 to TRBJ2-1; a weak D match, TRBD1 (6 bases). Between the trimmed V and J ends, which lost 5 bases and 13 bases, there was a span of 15 bases. CDR1 SGHNT and CDR2 YENEEA come from the germline V gene. The CDR3 contains 12 residues. The CDR3 nucleotides are TGTGCCAGCAGCACGACAGGTTTTGAACAGTTCTTC. Translation: CASSTTGFEQFF.

This clone was seen more than once but under ten times. V usage is TRBV7-9 and J usage is TRBJ2-1; tentative D call: TRBD2 (6 bases). The germline CDR1 and CDR2 sequences are SEHNR and FQNEAQ (reference sequence). V gave up 7 bases and J gave up 6 bases, with 16 bases separating them. There are 14 residues in the CDR3. The CDR3 spells CASTYGGAGNEQFF. The CDR3, as DNA: TGTGCCAGCACCTACGGGGGAGCGGGCAATGAGCAGTTCTTC.

This chain connects TRBV9 to TRBJ2-5; D not certain. The CDR3 contains 14 residues. Between the trimmed V and J ends, which lost 1 base and 3 bases, there was a span of 10 bases. Looked up from germline, CDR1 is SGDLS and CDR2 is YYNGEE. This CDR3 reads CASSVQDNKETQYF. DNA for the CDR3: TGTGCCAGCAGCGTACAGGATAATAAAGAGACCCAGTACTTC.

The chain joins TRBV10-3 to TRBJ1-4; D unresolved. V gave up 2 bases and J gave up 8 bases, with 9 bases separating them. Germline V gives CDR1 ENHRY, CDR2 SYGVKD. The CDR3 is 13 residues long. CDR3 DNA sequence: TGTGCCATCAGTGAGACTACTCGGGAAAAACTGTTTTTT. Amino acids: CAISETTREKLFF.

This chain joins TRBV7-8 and TRBJ2-2; no clear D. The CDR3 runs 13 residues. Germline assignment: CDR1 SGHVS and CDR2 FQNEAQ. The V end was cut by 5 bases, the J end by 7 bases, with 11 bases between. CDR3 coding DNA: TGTGCCAGCAGCCCCTCCTCCCGCGGGGAGCTGTTTTTT. It is translated as CASSPSSRGELFF.

The chain recombines TRBV6-6 with TRBJ2-7; the D is unclear. The CDR3 has 11 residues. The V end lost 1 base, the J end lost 5 bases, and 3 bases lay between the germline ends. Germline CDR1 reads MNHNY; CDR2 reads SVGAGI (reference sequence). The CDR3 sequence is CASSYYDEQYF. The CDR3 DNA sequence: TGTGCCAGCAGTTACTACGACGAGCAGTACTTC.

The gene calls are TRBV5-1 and TRBJ2-3; D is unclear. Trimming left V 4 bases short and J 0 bases short, with 6 bases between. The CDR3 sequence is 13 residues long. The V gene's germline CDR1 is SGHRS and CDR2 YFSETQ. The CDR3: CASSGVSTDTQYF. The CDR3 nucleotides read TGCGCCAGCAGCGGGGTGAGCACAGATACGCAGTATTTT. The full variable domain, its missing parts supplied by reference TRBV5-1 and TRBJ2-3, is KAGVTQTPRYLIKTRGQQVTLSCSPISGHRSVSWYQQTPGQGLQFLFEYFSETQRNKGNFPGRFSGRQFSNSRSEMNVSTLELGDSALYLCASSGVSTDTQYFGPGTRLTVL.

The V and J genes are TRBV7-2 and TRBJ2-3; TRBD2 is a possible D gene (5 bases). Germline V gene sequence: CDR1 SGHTA, CDR2 FQGNSA. CDR3 length equals 14 residues. Trimming removed 5 bases at V and 1 base at J, with 10 bases between. The CDR3 sequence is CASSPGGGTDTQYF. The CDR3 nucleotides are TGTGCCAGCAGCCCCGGAGGCGGCACAGATACGCAGTATTTT.

The CDR3 here is CASALQETTEAFF. For the CDR3, the DNA is TGTGCTAGTGCCCTACAGGAAACCACTGAAGCTTTCTTT. This chain joins TRBV12-5 and TRBJ1-1, with a weak D call TRBD1 (5 bases). CDR1 is LGHNT and CDR2 is FRNRAP in the germline V gene. V gave up 7 bases and J gave up 4 bases, with 13 bases separating them. The CDR3 is 13 amino acids.

The chain uses TRBV6-6 and TRBJ2-2, with unresolved D. V lost 2 bases to trimming and J lost 5 bases, with 15 bases between them. CDR1 and CDR2 from the germline V gene are MNHNY and SVGAGI (reference sequence). The CDR3 loop spans 16 amino acids. The CDR3 region has the DNA TGTGCCAGCAGTTACCCGGGTTCCCTGGTGACCGGGGAGCTGTTTTTT. It yields the protein CASSYPGSLVTGELFF.

The chain uses TRBV5-4 and TRBJ2-5, with 9 bases identical to TRBD2. Germline-derived CDR1 and CDR2 are SGHNT and YYREEE (reference sequence). Trimming at V came to 4 bases and at J to 3 bases, leaving 10 bases not matched to a gene. CDR3 length: 16 residues. The CDR3 bases are TGTGCCAGCAGCCGCCTTAGCGGGAGTCTAGAAGAGACCCAGTACTTC. Its protein product is CASSRLSGSLEETQYF. Filled out from reference TRBV5-4 and TRBJ2-5, the complete variable domain reads ETGVTQSPTHLIKTRGQQVTLRCSSQSGHNTVSWYQQALGQGPQFIFQYYREEENGRGNFPPRFSGLQFPNYSSELNVNALELDDSALYLCASSRLSGSLEETQYFGPGTRLLVL.

CDR3 region: CSVEDQELTSGLSVQYF. In DNA form, the CDR3 reads TGCAGCGTTGAAGATCAAGAGCTTACTAGCGGCCTAAGTGTTCAGTACTTC. The genes are TRBV29-1 and TRBJ2-4, with TRBD2 matching 8 bases. The CDR3 is made up of 17 amino acids. V lost 0 bases to trimming and J lost 11 bases; unmatched junction nucleotides: 18. Germline V gene sequence: CDR1 SQVTM, CDR2 ANQGSEA.

This chain connects TRBV10-2 to TRBJ2-3; TRBD2 matches 11 bases. Germline V lookup: CDR1 WSHSY, CDR2 SAAADI. V lost 3 bases, J lost 3 bases, and 5 bases stayed unmatched. This CDR3 is built from 16 residues. In nucleotides, the CDR3 is TGCGCCAGCAGTGATTGGGCTAGCGGGAGGACAGATACGCAGTATTTT. Its protein product is CASSDWASGRTDTQYF.

The V gene is TRBV2, the J gene TRBJ1-4, with TRBD1 matching 11 bases. Trimming cost V 7 bases and J 8 bases; bases outside gene matches: 3. Per the germline V gene, CDR1 is SNHLY and CDR2 is FYNNEI. The CDR3 sequence is 13 residues long. CDR3 protein: CASTDRGREKLFF. CDR3 DNA sequence: TGTGCCAGCACGGACAGGGGGCGGGAAAAACTGTTTTTT.

This chain uses TRBV28 with TRBJ2-7; no clear D. V dropped 10 bases and J dropped 0 bases, with 13 bases sitting between them. This CDR3 has 13 amino acids. Germline V CDR1 and CDR2: MDHEN, SYDVKM. The CDR3 reads CATTEHSSYEQYF. The CDR3 coding sequence is TGTGCCACTACGGAACACAGCTCCTACGAGCAGTACTTC.

V usage is TRBV11-2 and J usage is TRBJ1-5; a weak D match, TRBD1 (5 bases). The CDR3 is 15 residues long. V was shortened by 0 bases and J by 5 bases, with 11 bases between the two germline ends. Germline CDR1 and CDR2: SGHAT and FQNNGV. The CDR3 region is CASSLDGAGHQPQHF. CDR3 DNA: TGTGCCAGCAGCTTAGATGGGGCAGGGCATCAGCCCCAGCATTTT.

The chain employs TRBV28 and TRBJ1-3, with a tentative D call TRBD1 (6 bases). This CDR3 has 14 residues. The ends were cut back, 10 bases at V and 4 bases at J, with 17 bases in the middle. The germline V gene has CDR1 MDHEN and CDR2 SYDVKM. The chain's CDR3 is CATEPGHQGNTIYF. In DNA form, the CDR3 reads TGTGCCACCGAACCGGGACACCAAGGAAACACCATATATTTT.

The chain couples TRBV5-1 to TRBJ1-1; D is uncertain. V dropped 2 bases and J dropped 6 bases, with 11 bases sitting between them. This CDR3 is 13 amino acids long. Looked up from germline, CDR1 is SGHRS and CDR2 is YFSETQ. CDR3 nucleotides: TGCGCCAGCAGCTTTAGTACCGGATCTGAAGCTTTCTTT. It codes for CASSFSTGSEAFF.

The CDR3 sequence: CASSLLGQIQETQYF. In DNA form, the CDR3 reads TGTGCCAGCAGCTTGCTAGGACAGATACAAGAGACCCAGTACTTC. The chain combines TRBV5-4 with TRBJ2-5; possibly TRBD1 for D (6 bases). CDR3 size: 15 residues. From germline, CDR1 is SGHNT and CDR2 YYREEE (reference sequence). Trimming removed 1 base from V and 2 bases from J, with 12 bases in between.

The CDR3 DNA follows: TGTGCCAGCACTGAGAGGACTAGCGGGGGTCGTGGGCAGTTCTTC. This codes for CASTERTSGGRGQFF. The chain couples TRBV2 to TRBJ2-1; 13 nucleotides match TRBD2. The CDR3 has 15 amino acids. CDR1 is SNHLY, CDR2 FYNNEI, per germline. The ends lost 7 bases at V and 12 bases at J; junction bases unmatched: 12.